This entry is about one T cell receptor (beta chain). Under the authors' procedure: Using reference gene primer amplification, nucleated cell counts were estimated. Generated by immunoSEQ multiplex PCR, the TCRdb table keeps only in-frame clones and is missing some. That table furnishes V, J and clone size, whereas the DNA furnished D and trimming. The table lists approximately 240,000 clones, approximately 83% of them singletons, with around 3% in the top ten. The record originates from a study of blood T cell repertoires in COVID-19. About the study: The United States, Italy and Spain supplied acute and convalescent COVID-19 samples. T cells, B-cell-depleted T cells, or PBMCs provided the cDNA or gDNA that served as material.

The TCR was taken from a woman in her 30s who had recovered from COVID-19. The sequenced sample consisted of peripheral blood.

Written as DNA, the CDR3 is TGTGCCAGCAGTCCCTTCTTGTTGCCGGGACTAGCGGGAGCTGGGGGTACCGGGGAGCTGTTTTTT. This translates into CASSPFLLPGLAGAGGTGELFF. The chain uses TRBV27 and TRBJ2-2; 14 nucleotides align to TRBD2. Unmatched junction bases numbered 22, after V lost 5 bases and J lost 5 bases. Germline-derived CDR1 and CDR2 are MNHEY and SMNVEV (reference sequence). The CDR3 totals 22 residues.